These T cell receptor beta chains were read from a single sample in a study of CD8 T cells in ankylosing spondylitis. TCRdb reprocessed the 5' RACE reads via MiXCR and lists one record per CDR3 protein. The sample carries 500,000 to 650,000 distinct CDR3 sequences, about 5.2% recorded once. Material for sequencing was blood, either unsorted or a sorted T cell fraction (not recorded which). The source of these receptors is a male donor with ankylosing spondylitis. CDR3s include the opening cysteine and the closing phenylalanine or tryptophan. D genes are given only for firm matches. Size tells how often a clone was seen (once, few, many) or the class of an expanded clone, and some rows leave it out.

j_gene | d_gene | v_gene | abundance | CDR3nt | CDR3aa
TRBJ1-2 | NA | TRBV12-3/TRBV12-4 | many | TGTGCCAGCAGTTCTAGGGTTTTTGGCTACACCTTC | CASSSRVFGYTF
TRBJ2-7 | TRBD2 | TRBV12-3/TRBV12-4 | many | TGTGCCAGCAGTTTAAGGCTAGCGGAGAGCTCCTACGAGCAGTACTTC | CASSLRLAESSYEQYF
TRBJ1-5 | NA | TRBV24-1 | many | TGTGCCACCAGTTCGGGGTACCGAAATCAGCCCCAGCATTTT | CATSSGYRNQPQHF
TRBJ1-1 | NA | TRBV12-3/TRBV12-4 | many | TGTGCCAGCAGTTTTATACAGGAAGCTTTCTTT | CASSFIQEAFF
TRBJ2-7 | NA | TRBV12-3/TRBV12-4 | many | TGTGCCAGCAGGGGGCCTAACGGGAGAGGAAGTCGGTACGAGCAGTACTTC | CASRGPNGRGSRYEQYF
TRBJ1-2 | NA | TRBV12-3/TRBV12-4 | many | TGTGCCAGCAGTTTAGCTAACTATGGCTACACCTTC | CASSLANYGYTF
TRBJ2-1 | NA | TRBV7-2 | many | TGTGCCAGCAGCTTACGCAGCGCCACCTACAATGAGCAGTTCTTC | CASSLRSATYNEQFF
TRBJ1-2 | NA | TRBV24-1 | many | TGTGCCACCAGTGATTTGTCCAGGGACGGCTACACCTTC | CATSDLSRDGYTF
TRBJ1-2 | NA | TRBV28 | few | TGTGCCAGCAGTCCAGGGGTTCAGGGCTACACCTTC | CASSPGVQGYTF
TRBJ1-5 | NA | TRBV18 | few | TGTGCCAGCTCACCGCCCCCGGACAGAGCGAGCAATCAGCCCCAGCATTTT | CASSPPPDRASNQPQHF
TRBJ2-7 | TRBD1 | TRBV6-5 | many | TGTGCCAGCAGTTACTACAGGGGACCCGCCTACGAGCAGTACTTC | CASSYYRGPAYEQYF
TRBJ2-7 | NA | TRBV20-1 | many | TGCAGTGCTAAGACGGGGGCCTACGAGCAGTACTTC | CSAKTGAYEQYF
TRBJ1-2 | TRBD1 | TRBV27 | few | TGTGCCAGCAGTTTAGGTGGGACAGGCGATGGCTACACCTTC | CASSLGGTGDGYTF
TRBJ2-7 | NA | TRBV6-2/TRBV6-3 | many | TGTGCCAGCAGTTACGGACCGTCAAGAATCTACGAGCAGTACTTC | CASSYGPSRIYEQYF
TRBJ1-2 | NA | TRBV6-5 | many | TGTGCCAGCAGTTACGGCGGGGACGCGAACTATGGCTACACCTTC | CASSYGGDANYGYTF
TRBJ2-7 | NA | TRBV5-1 | many | TGCGCCAGCCGCAGGGAGTCCTACGAGCAGTACTTC | CASRRESYEQYF
TRBJ1-1 | NA | TRBV9 | many | TGTGCCAGCAGCGCCCAGGACGGGACTGAAGCTTTCTTT | CASSAQDGTEAFF
TRBJ1-4 | TRBD1 | TRBV27 | NA | TGTGCCAGCAGTTTTGGACAGGGGGGCGGAAAACTGTTTTTT | CASSFGQGGGKLFF
TRBJ2-5 | NA | TRBV6-2/TRBV6-3 | many | TGTGCCAGCACCCTCATCCTCTGGGAGACCCAGTACTTC | CASTLILWETQYF
TRBJ2-3 | TRBD2 | TRBV28 | many | TGTGCCAGCAGTAGAGCGGGGATCACAGATACGCAGTATTTT | CASSRAGITDTQYF
TRBJ2-4 | TRBD2 | TRBV6-5 | many | TGTGCCAGCAGTTACTCGCGGGGGGGAGCCAAAAACATTCAGTACTTC | CASSYSRGGAKNIQYF
TRBJ1-2 | TRBD1 | TRBV5-1 | many | TGCGCCAGCAGCTCGGACAGGGGCTATGGCTACACCTTC | CASSSDRGYGYTF
TRBJ1-2 | TRBD1 | TRBV20-1 | many | TGCAGTGCTCTTAGTCGTAGGAGGGACAGTGACAAGAACTATGGCTACACCTTC | CSALSRRRDSDKNYGYTF
TRBJ1-1 | NA | TRBV7-9 | many | TGTGCCAGCAGGAGGGGCCAGGGGATCACTGAAGCTTTCTTT | CASRRGQGITEAFF
TRBJ2-2 | NA | TRBV5-1 | many | TGCGCCAGCAGCTTGCTTCCGGAAAACACCGGGGAGCTGTTTTTT | CASSLLPENTGELFF
TRBJ1-1 | NA | TRBV29-1 | many | TGCAGCGTTGAATTAGGGAACACTGAAGCTTTCTTT | CSVELGNTEAFF
TRBJ2-1 | NA | TRBV29-1 | many | TGCAGCGTTGATGGGGGCAGCTCCTACAATGAGCAGTTCTTC | CSVDGGSSYNEQFF
TRBJ2-7 | NA | TRBV29-1 | many | TGCAGCGTTTCAGGGGATTACGAGCAGTACTTC | CSVSGDYEQYF
TRBJ1-5 | NA | TRBV20-1 | few | TGCAGTGCTAGAATCAGGGCTCGGGTTAGCAATCAGCCCCAGCATTTT | CSARIRARVSNQPQHF
TRBJ2-1 | NA | TRBV7-9 | many | TGTGCCAGCAGCCATTGGGTCCATAGCTCCTACAATGAGCAGTTCTTC | CASSHWVHSSYNEQFF
TRBJ2-7 | TRBD2 | TRBV27 | few | TGTGCCAGCAGCTCCGGACTAGCGGGAGGTAGCTCCTACGAGCAGTACTTC | CASSSGLAGGSSYEQYF
TRBJ1-2 | TRBD1 | TRBV7-2 | many | TGTGCCAGCAGCTCCAGGGGACAGTTCAACTATGGCTACACCTTC | CASSSRGQFNYGYTF
TRBJ2-7 | NA | TRBV9 | many | TGTGCCAGCTCGAGTGGGCGGCAGGCCTTCTACGAGCAGTACTTC | CASSSGRQAFYEQYF
TRBJ2-3 | NA | TRBV29-1 | many | TGCAGCGTTGATGACTTCGATACGCAGTATTTT | CSVDDFDTQYF
TRBJ1-1 | NA | TRBV29-1 | many | TGCAGCGCGCTTGGGGTGAACACTGAAGCTTTCTTT | CSALGVNTEAFF
TRBJ2-6 | TRBD1 | TRBV10-3 | many | TGTGCCATCAGTGAGCATCGGGACAGGGGGTCTGGGGCCAACGTCCTGACTTTC | CAISEHRDRGSGANVLTF
TRBJ2-7 | NA | TRBV7-8 | NA | TGTGCCAGCAGCATCCGAGGGAGCTCCTACGAGCAGTACTTC | CASSIRGSSYEQYF
TRBJ1-2 | TRBD1 | TRBV12-3/TRBV12-4 | many | TGTGCCAGCAGTTTTCCGACAGGGCCCTACACCTTC | CASSFPTGPYTF
TRBJ1-1 | NA | TRBV5-1 | many | TGCGCCAGCAGCCCGTCCCCGGGACGTTCCATGAACACTGAAGCTTTCTTT | CASSPSPGRSMNTEAFF
TRBJ2-7 | NA | TRBV20-1 | many | TGCAGTGCTAGAGATTTACGGGGAAAGGGCCCCTACGAGCAGTACTTC | CSARDLRGKGPYEQYF
TRBJ2-3 | NA | TRBV7-2 | many | TGTGCCAGCAGCTTTGTTCGATTGGGCGGTGCAGATACGCAGTATTTT | CASSFVRLGGADTQYF
TRBJ1-1 | NA | TRBV20-1 | few | TGCAGTGCTAGCCGGGGGCCGTGGGGCACTGAAGCTTTCTTT | CSASRGPWGTEAFF
TRBJ2-3 | TRBD2 | TRBV5-1 | many | TGCGCCAGCAGCTTGGATCCTAGCGGGGGTACAGATACGCAGTATTTT | CASSLDPSGGTDTQYF
TRBJ2-3 | TRBD1 | TRBV4-2 | NA | TGTGCCAGCAGCCAGCCACTGGGGACAGCTAGCACAGATACGCAGTATTTT | CASSQPLGTASTDTQYF
TRBJ2-1 | TRBD2 | TRBV7-2 | many | TGTGCCAGCAGCTTTAAGTCGGGACTAGTGTACAATGAGCAGTTCTTC | CASSFKSGLVYNEQFF
TRBJ2-1 | TRBD2 | TRBV30 | NA | TGTGCCTGGACAAAGAGCGGGAGGCTTTACAATGAGCAGTTCTTC | CAWTKSGRLYNEQFF
TRBJ1-2 | NA | TRBV27 | many | TGTGCCAGCCGCCTACAGGGTGCTGTGGGGTATGGCTACACCTTC | CASRLQGAVGYGYTF
TRBJ2-1 | NA | TRBV29-1 | many | TGCAGCGTTGAGGGGTTGGGGGGGCGGTGGACTGAGCAGTTCTTC | CSVEGLGGRWTEQFF
TRBJ1-5 | NA | TRBV7-2 | many | TGTGCCAGCAGCCCCCGGACGGGAACGAGTGGTCAGCCCCAGCATTTT | CASSPRTGTSGQPQHF
TRBJ1-5 | NA | TRBV28 | many | TGTGCCAGCAGTCCAGGGTTTCAGCCCCAGCATTTT | CASSPGFQPQHF
TRBJ1-5 | TRBD1 | TRBV28 | many | TGTGCCAGCAGACGACAGGGAAATCAGCCCCAGCATTTT | CASRRQGNQPQHF
TRBJ2-7 | NA | TRBV6-5 | many | TGTGCCAGCAGTTCAGGTTACTCAAGCTCCTACGAGCAGTACTTC | CASSSGYSSSYEQYF
TRBJ1-6 | NA | TRBV27 | few | TGTGCCACCTCGATGAGATCCTATAATTCACCCCTCCACTTT | CATSMRSYNSPLHF
TRBJ1-1 | TRBD1 | TRBV12-5 | many | TGTGCTAGTGGTTTGGCCACCTTGCCCTTGACAGGGGGCCGGTCCGGGAACACTGAAGCTTTCTTT | CASGLATLPLTGGRSGNTEAFF
TRBJ2-3 | NA | TRBV2 | NA | TGTGCCAGTGGGGCTTCGAGAAGCGGCGGGACGCAGTATTTT | CASGASRSGGTQYF